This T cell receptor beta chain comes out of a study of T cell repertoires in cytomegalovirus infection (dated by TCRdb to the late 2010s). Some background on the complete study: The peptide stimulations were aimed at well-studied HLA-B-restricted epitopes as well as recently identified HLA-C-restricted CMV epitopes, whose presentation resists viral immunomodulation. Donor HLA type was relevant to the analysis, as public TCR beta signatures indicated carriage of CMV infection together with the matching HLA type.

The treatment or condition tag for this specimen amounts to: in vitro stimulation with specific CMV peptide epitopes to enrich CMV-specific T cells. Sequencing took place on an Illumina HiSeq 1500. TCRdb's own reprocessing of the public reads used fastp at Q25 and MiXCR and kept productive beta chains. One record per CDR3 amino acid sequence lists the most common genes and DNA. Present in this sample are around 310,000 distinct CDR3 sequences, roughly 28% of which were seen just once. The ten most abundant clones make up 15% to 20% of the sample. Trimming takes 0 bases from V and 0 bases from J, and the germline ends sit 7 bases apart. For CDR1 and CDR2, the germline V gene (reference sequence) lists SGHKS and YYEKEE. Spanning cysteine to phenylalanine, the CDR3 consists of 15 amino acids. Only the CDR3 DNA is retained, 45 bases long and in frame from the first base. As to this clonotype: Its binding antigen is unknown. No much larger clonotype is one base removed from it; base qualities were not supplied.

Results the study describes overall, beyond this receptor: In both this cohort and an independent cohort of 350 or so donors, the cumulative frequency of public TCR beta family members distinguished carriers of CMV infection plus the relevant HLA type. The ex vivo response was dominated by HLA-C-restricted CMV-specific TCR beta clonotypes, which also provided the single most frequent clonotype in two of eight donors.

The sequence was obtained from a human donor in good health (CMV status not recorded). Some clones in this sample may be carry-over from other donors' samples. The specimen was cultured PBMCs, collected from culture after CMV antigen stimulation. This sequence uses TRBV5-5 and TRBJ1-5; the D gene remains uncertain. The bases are TGTGCCAGCAGCTTGGAAGTATATAGCAATCAGCCCCAGCATTTT. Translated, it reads CASSLEVYSNQPQHF.